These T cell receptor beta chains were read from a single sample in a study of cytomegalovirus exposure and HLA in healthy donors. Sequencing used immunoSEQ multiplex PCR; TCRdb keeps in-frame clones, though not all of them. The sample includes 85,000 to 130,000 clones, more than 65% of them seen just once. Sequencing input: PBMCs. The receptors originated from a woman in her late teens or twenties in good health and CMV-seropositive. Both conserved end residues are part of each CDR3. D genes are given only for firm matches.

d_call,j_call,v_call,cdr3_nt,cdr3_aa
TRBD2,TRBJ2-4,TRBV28,TGTGCCAGCAGTCTCGGACTAGCGGGAGAAGACATTCAGTACTTC,CASSLGLAGEDIQYF
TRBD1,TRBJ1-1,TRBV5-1,TGCGCCAGCAGCTGGACAGGGGGTCTCACTGAAGCTTTCTTT,CASSWTGGLTEAFF
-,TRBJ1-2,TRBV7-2,TGTGCCAGCAGCTTAGGGAACACGGACAGCCACTATGGCTACACCTTC,CASSLGNTDSHYGYTF
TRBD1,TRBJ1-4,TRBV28,TGTGCCAGCAGTTTATCCTCCCTGACAGGGATTGGTGAAAAACTGTTTTTT,CASSLSSLTGIGEKLFF
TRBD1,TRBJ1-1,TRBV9,TGTGCCAGCAGCGTAGGCCTCCTGGGACAGGGTGAAGCTTTCTTT,CASSVGLLGQGEAFF
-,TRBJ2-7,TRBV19,TGTGCCAGTAGCTACCGCCTCAGGTCTAACGAGCAGTACTTC,CASSYRLRSNEQYF
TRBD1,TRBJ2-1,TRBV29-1,TGCAGCGTTTGGACAGGGAGCTCCTACAATGAGCAGTTCTTC,CSVWTGSSYNEQFF
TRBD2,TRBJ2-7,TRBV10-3,TGTGCCATCAGTGAGAGGGGTCTAGCGGGAGGAACCTACGAGCAGTACTTC,CAISERGLAGGTYEQYF
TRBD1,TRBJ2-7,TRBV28,TGTGCCAGCAATTCCGGGACAGGGAACTACGAGCAGTACTTC,CASNSGTGNYEQYF
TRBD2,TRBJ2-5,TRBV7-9,TGTGCCAGCAGCGCTGGACTAGCGGGAACGGCCCAGTACTTC,CASSAGLAGTAQYF
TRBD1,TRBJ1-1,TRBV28,TGTGCCAGCAGTGCCACGACAGGGGGCTCCACTGAAGCTTTCTTT,CASSATTGGSTEAFF
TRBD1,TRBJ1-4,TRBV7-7,TGTGCCAGCAGCCAAGGAGGGACAGCAAATGAAAAACTGTTTTTT,CASSQGGTANEKLFF